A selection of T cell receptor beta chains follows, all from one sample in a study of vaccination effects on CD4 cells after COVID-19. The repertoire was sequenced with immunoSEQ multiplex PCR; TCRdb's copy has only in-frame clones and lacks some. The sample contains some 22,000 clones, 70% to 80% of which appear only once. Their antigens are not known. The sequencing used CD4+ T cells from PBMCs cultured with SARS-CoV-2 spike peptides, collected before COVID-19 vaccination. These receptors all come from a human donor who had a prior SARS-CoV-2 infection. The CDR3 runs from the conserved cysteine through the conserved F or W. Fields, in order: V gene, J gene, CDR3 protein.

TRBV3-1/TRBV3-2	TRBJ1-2	CASSPLPPPSSLGYTF
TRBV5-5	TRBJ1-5	CASSPGQGTYQPQHF
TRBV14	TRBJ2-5	CASSLNRETQYF
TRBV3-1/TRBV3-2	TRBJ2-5	CASSQVDRYQETQYF
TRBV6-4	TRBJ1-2	CATPSPEGNYGYTF
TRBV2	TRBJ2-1	CASTVTSGAVEQFF
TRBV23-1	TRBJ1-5	CASSHPNETGQGAGPQHF
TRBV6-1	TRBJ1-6	CASTEAQGSSYNSPLHF
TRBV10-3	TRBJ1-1	CAIRDMDLEAFF
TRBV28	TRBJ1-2	CASSLFGQGANYGYTF
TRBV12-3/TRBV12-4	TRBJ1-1	CASSLAGRAEAFF
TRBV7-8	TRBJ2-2	CASSPTERGAPPGELFF
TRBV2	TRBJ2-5	CASRAGRRTQYF
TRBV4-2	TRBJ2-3	CASSQDGAGSTDTQYF